These 28 T cell receptor beta chains were all obtained from the same sample, sequenced in a study of cytomegalovirus exposure and HLA in healthy donors. Only in-frame clones appear in the TCRdb table, and some are missing; sequencing was by immunoSEQ multiplex PCR. The sample has 120,000 or so clones, about 91% seen once. Input material: PBMCs. These receptor sequences come from a man younger than 35 in good health and CMV-seronegative.

V and J are TRBV19 and TRBJ1-3; D is unclear. Germline CDR1 reads LNHDA; CDR2 reads SQIVND (reference sequence). V gave up 6 bases and J gave up 2 bases, with 5 bases separating them. The CDR3 consists of 12 residues. CDR3 in DNA: TGTGCCAGTAGGGGCCCTGGAAACACCATATATTTT. Encoded protein: CASRGPGNTIYF.

The chain links TRBV6-4 to TRBJ2-7, with 14 bases aligning to TRBD2. The CDR3 consists of 14 residues. J was trimmed by 6 bases and V by 7 bases; bases with no gene match: 5. The germline V gene has CDR1 MRHNA and CDR2 SNTAGT. For the CDR3, the DNA is TGTGCCAGCACGAAGACTAGCGGGAGGGTCGAGCAGTACTTC. Residues: CASTKTSGRVEQYF.

This clone was counted a single time. V usage is TRBV19 and J usage is TRBJ2-4; 8 bases match TRBD2. The V segment lost 6 bases and the J segment 6 bases; nucleotides outside the gene matches: 7. Germline V gene sequence: CDR1 LNHDA, CDR2 SQIVND (reference sequence). The CDR3 extends over 14 amino acids. CDR3 loop: CASSPPGGGNIQYF. The CDR3 DNA is TGTGCCAGTAGCCCTCCGGGGGGGGGAAACATTCAGTACTTC.

Only a few counts were recorded for this clone. The chain recombines TRBV27 with TRBJ1-5; no firm D call. The germline CDR1 and CDR2 sequences are MNHEY and SMNVEV (reference sequence). The CDR3 is 11 amino acids. V gave up 8 bases and J gave up 4 bases, with 6 bases separating them. CDR3 bases: TGTGCCAGCGGCCGAAATCAGCCCCAGCATTTT. As protein: CASGRNQPQHF.

This chain links TRBV2 with TRBJ2-7; 8 bases agree with TRBD2. The germline V gene encodes CDR1 SNHLY and CDR2 FYNNEI. This CDR3 region has 14 residues. V shed 6 bases and J 3 bases; nucleotides not matched to a gene: 7. The DNA for the CDR3 is TGTGCCAGCAGCCCGGGACTAGTTTTCTACGAGCAGTACTTC. Translation: CASSPGLVFYEQYF. Using reference TRBV2 and TRBJ2-7 for the parts outside the CDR3, the full variable domain is EPEVTQTPSHQVTQMGQEVILRCVPISNHLYFYWYRQILGQKVEFLVSFYNNEISEKSEIFDDQFSVERPDGSNFTLKIRSTKLEDSAMYFCASSPGLVFYEQYFGPGTRLTVT.

The chain is built from TRBV6-6 and TRBJ1-5; D is unclear. Trimming removed 2 bases at V and 0 bases at J, with 8 bases between. This CDR3 has 15 residues. Germline CDR1 and CDR2: MNHNY and SVGAGI (reference sequence). CDR3: CASSYAGLSNQPQHF. The CDR3 nucleotides are TGTGCCAGCAGTTACGCAGGACTTAGCAATCAGCCCCAGCATTTT.

The genes are TRBV27 and TRBJ2-2; 7 nucleotides line up with TRBD1. J gave up 6 bases and V 1 base, and 5 bases lay outside the gene matches. The CDR3 sequence is 15 residues long. The germline V gene has CDR1 MNHEY and CDR2 SMNVEV (reference sequence). This chain's CDR3 is CASSLYRGDAGELFF. The CDR3 DNA is TGTGCCAGCAGTTTATACAGGGGTGACGCCGGGGAGCTGTTTTTT.

This chain joins TRBV18 and TRBJ2-3; D uncertain. The CDR3 is 15 amino acids. The germline V and J ends were trimmed by 0 bases and 2 bases, with 9 bases remaining between them. The V gene's germline CDR1 is KGHSH and CDR2 LQKENI. The CDR3 DNA follows: TGTGCCAGCTCACCACCCTGGGCGAACACAGATACGCAGTATTTT. Amino acid sequence: CASSPPWANTDTQYF.

This chain connects TRBV2 to TRBJ2-1, with 10 bases that match TRBD1. The CDR3 contains 15 residues. V was clipped by 6 bases and J by 4 bases; unmatched bases: 6. From germline, CDR1 is SNHLY and CDR2 FYNNEI. CDR3 protein: CASSPGTGEYNEQFF. Here the CDR3 DNA reads TGTGCCAGCAGCCCGGGGACAGGGGAATACAATGAGCAGTTCTTC. Variable domain in full (rest from reference TRBV2 and TRBJ2-1): EPEVTQTPSHQVTQMGQEVILRCVPISNHLYFYWYRQILGQKVEFLVSFYNNEISEKSEIFDDQFSVERPDGSNFTLKIRSTKLEDSAMYFCASSPGTGEYNEQFFGPGTRLTVL.

V and J are TRBV9 and TRBJ2-2, with TRBD1 identical over 9 bases. Germline CDR1 and CDR2: SGDLS and YYNGEE. There are 16 residues in the CDR3. V lost 3 bases and J lost 5; bases outside the gene matches: 8. CDR3 DNA: TGTGCCAGCAGCGCCCCCGGGACAGGGCTGACCGGGGAGCTGTTTTTT. As protein: CASSAPGTGLTGELFF.

The V call is TRBV29-1, the J call TRBJ2-7, with 10 nucleotides matching TRBD1. Per the germline V gene, CDR1 is SQVTM and CDR2 is ANQGSEA. The CDR3 is 14 amino acids. The junction had 7 bases not matched to a gene; V was cut back by 4 bases and J by 4 bases. The CDR3: CSVGPRQGAYEQYF. CDR3 DNA: TGCAGCGTTGGCCCGAGACAGGGGGCTTACGAGCAGTACTTC.

This sequence joins TRBV6-6 and TRBJ1-4; 7 bases align to TRBD1. The J segment lost 3 bases and the V segment lost 2 bases, leaving 3 bases of the junction unmatched. CDR3 length: 15 residues. The V gene's germline CDR1 is MNHNY and CDR2 SVGAGI (reference sequence). CDR3 nucleotides: TGTGCCAGCAGTTACGGGGACAGTTCTAATGAAAAACTGTTTTTT. Protein product: CASSYGDSSNEKLFF.

The chain carries TRBV5-1 and TRBJ2-7; 9 bases align to TRBD2. The CDR3 runs to 13 residues. Germline-derived CDR1 and CDR2 are SGHRS and YFSETQ. The V gene end was trimmed by 5 bases and the J gene end by 4 bases; junction bases not matched to a gene: 4. The CDR3 here is CASRLLAGYEQYF. CDR3 sequence (DNA): TGCGCCAGCAGACTGCTAGCGGGATACGAGCAGTACTTC.

V is TRBV7-2 and J is TRBJ1-2, with D unresolved. The CDR3 sequence is 15 residues long. V lost 1 base and J lost 1, with 10 bases in between. The germline CDR1 and CDR2 sequences are SGHTA and FQGNSA. The CDR3 DNA reads as TGTGCCAGCAGCTTAGACAGAAGAATTAACTATGGCTACACCTTC. The encoded protein is CASSLDRRINYGYTF.

This chain links TRBV5-1 with TRBJ1-2; tentatively, D is TRBD1 (5 bases). V lost 0 bases to trimming and J lost 7 bases, with 16 bases between them. Germline V gene lookup returns CDR1 SGHRS and CDR2 YFSETQ. This CDR3 contains 15 residues. CDR3 amino acids: CASSLATDSLSGYTF. Here the CDR3 DNA reads TGCGCCAGCAGCTTGGCCACCGACAGCCTCTCTGGCTACACCTTC.

The CDR3 DNA reads TGTGCCAGCAGTTTATCCAGAAGAAATCAGCCCCAGCATTTT. This encodes CASSLSRRNQPQHF. The rearrangement links TRBV28 to TRBJ1-5; D call uncertain. The CDR3 spans 14 residues. Germline V gives CDR1 MDHEN, CDR2 SYDVKM. The germline V and J ends were trimmed by 1 base and 4 bases, with 8 bases remaining between them. Together with reference TRBV28 and TRBJ1-5, the CDR3 gives the full variable domain: DVKVTQSSRYLVKRTGEKVFLECVQDMDHENMFWYRQDPGLGLRLIYFSYDVKMKEKGDIPEGYSVSREKKERFSLILESASTNQTSMYLCASSLSRRNQPQHFGDGTRLSIL.

The rearrangement uses TRBV27 and TRBJ2-7; D gene uncertain. CDR1 and CDR2 (germline): MNHEY, SMNVEV (reference sequence). CDR3 length: 10 amino acids. Trimming removed 3 bases at V and 5 bases at J, with 2 bases between. CDR3 nucleotide sequence: TGTGCCAGCAGTTTCAACGAGCAGTACTTC. Protein product: CASSFNEQYF.

This chain connects TRBV5-4 to TRBJ2-7; 7 positions match TRBD1. Germline CDR1 is SGHNT and CDR2 is YYREEE (reference sequence). The V gene end was trimmed by 3 bases and the J gene end by 3 bases; junction bases not matched to a gene: 6. This CDR3 has 14 amino acids. CDR3 bases: TGTGCCAGCAGCTCCGGGACAGCAATCTACGAGCAGTACTTC. Its translation: CASSSGTAIYEQYF.

V usage is TRBV29-1 and J usage is TRBJ2-3, with D perhaps TRBD2 (6 bases). Trimming took off 6 bases at V and 10 bases at J, with 17 bases between the two ends. The CDR3 sequence is 12 residues long. CDR1 and CDR2 (germline): SQVTM, ANQGSEA. In nucleotides, the CDR3 is TGCAGCGTCCTTGGGGAGGCTCGAGCGCAGTATTTT. Translating it yields CSVLGEARAQYF.

The V call is TRBV11-3, the J call TRBJ2-3; TRBD2 matches at 9 bases. The ends lost 1 base at V and 2 bases at J; junction bases unmatched: 1. The CDR3 consists of 15 residues. Germline V CDR1 and CDR2: SGHNT, YENEEA. The CDR3 here is CASSLASGATDTQYF. The CDR3 DNA follows: TGTGCCAGCAGCTTAGCTAGCGGGGCCACAGATACGCAGTATTTT.

Worth noting for this clone: The identical CDR3 is also encoded by other nucleotide sequences in the sample. This chain joins TRBV28 and TRBJ2-7; 11 nucleotides match TRBD1. CDR3 length: 15 amino acids. The J segment lost 2 bases and the V segment lost 5 bases, leaving 5 bases of the junction unmatched. CDR1 is MDHEN, CDR2 SYDVKM, per germline. The CDR3 here is CASSPPGQGAYEQYF. DNA for the CDR3: TGTGCCAGCAGTCCTCCGGGACAGGGGGCCTACGAGCAGTACTTC.

The chain combines TRBV19 with TRBJ2-3, with 8 bases that match TRBD1. Germline trimming cut 9 bases from V and 0 bases from J; bases unmatched to any gene: 8. CDR1 LNHDA and CDR2 SQIVND come from the germline V gene (reference sequence). The CDR3 contains 15 residues. The CDR3 protein is CARLQGETSTDTQYF. The CDR3 DNA reads TGTGCCAGGCTACAGGGGGAAACTAGCACAGATACGCAGTATTTT.

This clone has only a few counts. The chain joins TRBV7-8 to TRBJ2-7; 9 nucleotides match TRBD1. There are 16 residues in the CDR3. The V and J ends lost 1 base and 3 bases, in that order; junction bases with no gene match: 7. The germline gives CDR1 SGHVS, CDR2 FQNEAQ. The CDR3: CASSLESGTGIYEQYF. Written as DNA, the CDR3 is TGTGCCAGCAGCTTAGAGAGCGGGACAGGGATCTACGAGCAGTACTTC. Full variable domain (missing parts from reference TRBV7-8 and TRBJ2-7): GAGVSQSPRYKVAKRGQDVALRCDPISGHVSLFWYQQALGQGPEFLTYFQNEAQLDKSGLPSDRFFAERPEGSVSTLKIQRTQQEDSAVYLCASSLESGTGIYEQYFGPGTRLTVT.

The chain links TRBV9 to TRBJ2-7, with D maybe TRBD2 (5 bases). CDR3 length: 16 amino acids. Per germline, CDR1 SGDLS and CDR2 YYNGEE. V was shortened by 1 base and J by 2 bases, with 16 bases between the two germline ends. For the CDR3, the DNA is TGTGCCAGCAGCGTAAATACGGGGAGTAATCCCTACGAGCAGTACTTC. Amino acids: CASSVNTGSNPYEQYF.

The chain has TRBV7-2 and TRBJ2-7, with 11 bases identical to TRBD1. This CDR3 contains 13 residues. V was pared by 6 bases and J by 5 bases, with 3 bases of the junction left unmatched. Germline assignment: CDR1 SGHTA and CDR2 FQGNSA. The CDR3 DNA is TGTGCCAGCAGAGGACAGGGGGCTGACGAGCAGTACTTC. Amino acid sequence: CASRGQGADEQYF.

In its sample, this clone was seen once. CDR3 protein: CASSQGQGSSPLHF. The CDR3 bases are TGTGCCAGTAGCCAGGGGCAGGGGAGTTCACCCCTCCACTTT. The chain joins TRBV19 to TRBJ1-6; perhaps TRBD1 as D (6 bases). Trimming took 6 bases from V and 9 from J, leaving 15 bases between them. CDR1 is LNHDA, CDR2 SQIVND, per germline (reference sequence). There are 14 residues in the CDR3.

This clone was detected only a few times. The chain joins TRBV4-2 to TRBJ1-5; 9 bases are a match to TRBD1. Germline V lookup: CDR1 LGHNA, CDR2 YNFKEQ. Germline trimming cut 3 bases from V and 7 bases from J; bases unmatched to any gene: 7. CDR3 size: 15 residues. The CDR3 coding sequence is TGTGCCAGCAGCCACCGGACAGGGGATGGGCAGCCCCAGCATTTT. Translating gives CASSHRTGDGQPQHF.

The sample holds a few counts of this clone. This sequence joins TRBV11-2 and TRBJ2-7; the D is unclear. Trimming left V 4 bases short and J 0 bases short, with 10 bases between. CDR1 is SGHAT and CDR2 is FQNNGV in the germline V gene. The CDR3 has 14 residues. The CDR3 DNA sequence: TGTGCCAGCAGCTCTTCGTTGAGCTCCTACGAGCAGTACTTC. Translated: CASSSSLSSYEQYF.